This entry describes one T cell receptor (beta chain). The data derive from a study of CD8 T cells in Susac syndrome. This CDR3 has 15 amino acids. Trimming removed 5 bases at V and 1 base at J, with 14 bases between. RNA was extracted with the RNeasy kit, and a quantity of roughly 0.5 to 1 ug was reverse transcribed using random hexamers. Via MiXCR, TCRdb re-called the immunoSEQ multiplex PCR reads, giving one row per CDR3 protein. The sample holds around 180,000 distinct CDR3 sequences, about 93% seen once. The chain uses TRBV12-3 or TRBV12-4 and TRBJ1-1, with D perhaps TRBD1 (6 bases). The origin of this receptor is a human donor with multiple sclerosis. The sequencing input was CD4+ T cells from PBMCs. Written as DNA, the CDR3 is TGTGCCAGCAGTCCCCGGGGGGCTGGGAACACTGAAGCTTTCTTT. This translates into CASSPRGAGNTEAFF.